The clone carrying this TCR beta chain was seen a handful of times. Antigen specificity is unknown. The entry originates in a study of T cell repertoires in cytomegalovirus infection. MiXCR was run by TCRdb on the reads, yielding one entry per CDR3 protein. The sample lists about 180,000 distinct CDR3 sequences; about 20% were seen once. General study results and limits: Cumulated frequencies of public TCR beta families served to identify carriers of CMV plus the relevant HLA.

This CDR3 spans 14 amino acids. Per germline, CDR1 KGHDR and CDR2 SFDVKD. The V gene lost 3 bases and the J gene lost 0 bases, with 6 bases spanning the gap. The sample here was CD8+ T cells from cultured PBMCs, taken from culture after CMV antigen stimulation. The sequence came from a human donor in good health (CMV status not recorded). Some clones in this sample may be carry-over from other donors' samples. V is TRBV24-1 and J is TRBJ2-3, with D perhaps TRBD1 or TRBD2 (5 bases each). The CDR3 nucleotides are TGTGCCACCAGTGATCGGGACAGCACAGATACGCAGTATTTT. Translated, it gives CATSDRDSTDTQYF.